This TCR beta chain came from a study of blood T cell repertoires in COVID-19. Original processing methods: Nucleated cell counts were estimated from reference gene primer amplification. Clones were read by immunoSEQ multiplex PCR, and TCRdb kept only the in-frame ones, dropping some. V and J calls plus clone size are reproduced from that table; the DNA served to infer D and trimming. The table includes tens of thousands of clones, roughly nine tenths detected once. The germline CDR1 and CDR2 sequences are SGHRS and YFSETQ. The CDR3 runs 14 residues. V was clipped by 4 bases and J by 0 bases; unmatched bases: 2.

The receptor was derived from a man aged 25-45 years with active or convalescent COVID-19. The chain joins TRBV5-1 to TRBJ2-3; 7 bases map to TRBD1. Sequencing was done on a sample of peripheral blood. CDR3 in amino acids: CASSLTGSTDTQYF. DNA for the CDR3: TGCGCCAGCAGCCTGACAGGGAGCACAGATACGCAGTATTTT.